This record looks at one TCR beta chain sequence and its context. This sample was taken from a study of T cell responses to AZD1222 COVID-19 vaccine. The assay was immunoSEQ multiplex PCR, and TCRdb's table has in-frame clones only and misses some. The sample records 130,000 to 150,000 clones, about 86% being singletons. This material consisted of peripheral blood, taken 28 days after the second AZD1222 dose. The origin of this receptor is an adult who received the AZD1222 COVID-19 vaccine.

CDR3 sequence reads: CASSSTSGGAAGQFF. The CDR3 bases are TGCGCCAGCAGCTCTACTAGCGGGGGGGCCGCTGGGCAGTTCTTC. The V gene is TRBV5-1, the J gene TRBJ2-1; 13 bases match TRBD2. CDR1 and CDR2 (germline): SGHRS, YFSETQ. CDR3 length equals 15 residues. V gave up 3 bases and J gave up 12 bases; unmatched junction bases: 9.